The rows below give T cell receptor beta chains drawn from one sample of a study of cytomegalovirus exposure and HLA in healthy donors. Clones were read by immunoSEQ multiplex PCR, and TCRdb kept only the in-frame ones, dropping some. The sample holds a few hundred thousand clones, roughly 88% seen once. Source material: PBMCs. The origin of the receptors is a man under 40 in good health and CMV-seronegative. Each CDR3 is given with its conserved first and last residue. The D gene is left open where the match is weak. Clone size is not always given. Where it is, it says once, few, many or a class for expanded clones.

j_call,clone_size,v_call,d_call,cdr3_nt,cdr3_aa
TRBJ2-7,-,TRBV7-2,TRBD2,TGTGCCAGCAGCTTACAATCTAGCGGAGACTACGAGCAGTACTTC,CASSLQSSGDYEQYF
TRBJ2-7,-,TRBV2,TRBD1,TGTGCCAGCAGGGGTACCGGACAGGCCTACGAGCAGTACTTC,CASRGTGQAYEQYF
TRBJ1-2,-,TRBV4-3,-,TGCGCCAGCAGCCAAGATAACAGGGAAGCTAACTATGGCTACACCTTC,CASSQDNREANYGYTF
TRBJ2-1,once,TRBV4-1,TRBD2,TGCGCCAGCAGCCAGTCATCGGGGGGCTCCTACAATGAGCAGTTCTTC,CASSQSSGGSYNEQFF
TRBJ1-6,-,TRBV27,TRBD1,TGTGCCAGCAGTTTCGGACAGGTTTATAACTCCTATAATTCACCCCTCCACTTT,CASSFGQVYNSYNSPLHF
TRBJ2-3,-,TRBV2,-,TGTGCCAGCACCTCGTCGGATACGCAGTATTTT,CASTSSDTQYF
TRBJ2-7,-,TRBV18,TRBD1,TGTGCCAGCTCAGGGACAGGGGGCGACGAGCAGTACTTC,CASSGTGGDEQYF
TRBJ2-1,-,TRBV5-4,TRBD2,TGTGCCAGCAGCTTTGGCCTAGCGGGGGGGGTTGAGCAGTTCTTC,CASSFGLAGGVEQFF
TRBJ1-1,-,TRBV15,TRBD1,TGTGCCACCAGCAGACCCACCCTCCGGGACAGAAGAAACACTGAAGCTTTCTTT,CATSRPTLRDRRNTEAFF
TRBJ1-5,-,TRBV7-2,-,TGTGCCAGCAGCTTACGGGGTGTTACGGGCAACAATCAGCCCCAGCATTTT,CASSLRGVTGNNQPQHF
TRBJ2-7,-,TRBV5-1,TRBD2,TGCGCCAGCAGCTTGGATCCGGGGGACTACTACGAGCAGTACTTC,CASSLDPGDYYEQYF
TRBJ1-2,-,TRBV4-3,TRBD1,TGCGCCAGCAGCCAAGACCCCGGACAGGGGGAAGTGGCGCGTATCTATGGCTACACCTTC,CASSQDPGQGEVARIYGYTF
TRBJ1-2,-,TRBV5-1,-,TGCGCCAGCAGCTTGAACCAGGGACAAGGCGGCTACACCTTC,CASSLNQGQGGYTF
TRBJ1-4,-,TRBV19,-,TGTGCCAGTAGTATGGAGACAGCAAATGAAAAACTGTTTTTT,CASSMETANEKLFF
TRBJ2-5,-,TRBV27,-,TGTGCCAGCATGAGGAGGGGGAGGGCCGGGGAGACCCAGTACTTC,CASMRRGRAGETQYF
TRBJ2-2,-,TRBV7-2,-,TGTGCCACCCCAGGCCATCTCGACAGAAACACCGGGGAGCTGTTTTTT,CATPGHLDRNTGELFF
TRBJ1-1,-,TRBV5-4,-,TGTGCCAGCAGCTTGGGTCGGGGTAGGACTGAAGCTTTCTTT,CASSLGRGRTEAFF
TRBJ2-5,-,TRBV9,-,TGTGCCAGCAGCGCCCCGGACTATCTATTCCCCCAGTACTTC,CASSAPDYLFPQYF
TRBJ2-2,-,TRBV15,TRBD2,TGTGCCACCAGCAGGATGACTAGCGGGGGTATCCGGGAGCTGTTTTTT,CATSRMTSGGIRELFF
TRBJ2-1,-,TRBV7-6,TRBD2,TGTGCCAGCAGCCGTATAGCGGGGGTTGGCACCTACAATGAGCAGTTCTTC,CASSRIAGVGTYNEQFF